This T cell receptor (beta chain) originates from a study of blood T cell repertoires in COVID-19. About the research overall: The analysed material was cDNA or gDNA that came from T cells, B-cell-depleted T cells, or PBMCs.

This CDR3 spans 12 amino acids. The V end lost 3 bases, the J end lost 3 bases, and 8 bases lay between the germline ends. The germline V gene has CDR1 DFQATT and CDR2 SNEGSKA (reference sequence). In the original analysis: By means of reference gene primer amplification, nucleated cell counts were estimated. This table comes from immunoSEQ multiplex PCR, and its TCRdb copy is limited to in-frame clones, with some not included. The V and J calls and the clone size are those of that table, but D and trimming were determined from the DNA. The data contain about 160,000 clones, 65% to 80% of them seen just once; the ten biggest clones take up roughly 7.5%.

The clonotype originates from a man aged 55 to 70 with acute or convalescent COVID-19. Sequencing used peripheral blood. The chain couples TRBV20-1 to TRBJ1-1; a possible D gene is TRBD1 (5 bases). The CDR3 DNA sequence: TGCAGTGCTAGTCCCAGGGACACTGAAGCTTTCTTT. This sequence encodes CSASPRDTEAFF.